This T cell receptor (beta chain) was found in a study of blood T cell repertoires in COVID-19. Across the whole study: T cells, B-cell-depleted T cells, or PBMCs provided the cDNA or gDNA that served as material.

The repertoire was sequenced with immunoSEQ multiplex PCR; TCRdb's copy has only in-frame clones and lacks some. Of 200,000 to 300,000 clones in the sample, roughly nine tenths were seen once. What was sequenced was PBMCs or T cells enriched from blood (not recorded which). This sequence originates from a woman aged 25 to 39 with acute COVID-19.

The CDR3 nucleotides are TGTGCCAGCTCACCACGTGGACTGGGCGGAGACGGTGAAAAACTGTTTTTT. Translated, it gives CASSPRGLGGDGEKLFF. This chain connects TRBV18 to TRBJ1-4; D is undetermined. The CDR3 has 17 residues. V lost 1 base and J 7 bases, leaving 19 bases between the germline ends. Germline CDR1 is KGHSH and CDR2 is LQKENI.